This TCR beta chain was captured in a study of shared T cell receptors in the human thymus. Method: immunoSEQ multiplex PCR; TCRdb's copy keeps in-frame clones and lacks some. The sample holds about 660,000 clones, 85% to 90% seen once. This CDR3 comprises 13 residues. Germline CDR1 reads SQVTM; CDR2 reads ANQGSEA. The V gene end was trimmed by 5 bases and the J gene end by 9 bases; junction bases not matched to a gene: 7. The same data also contributed to another study, on human thymus T cells.

This rearrangement joins TRBV29-1 to TRBJ2-1, with 10 bases identical to TRBD2. The sequenced material came from thymocytes. The sequence derives from a boy younger than two with a congenital heart defect. In DNA form, the CDR3 reads TGCAGCGTTAGCGGGAGGGCCGTACTTGAGCAGTTCTTC. Its translation is CSVSGRAVLEQFF.